This entry lists 32 T cell receptor beta chains sequenced from one sample in a study of T cell responses to AZD1222 COVID-19 vaccine (dated by TCRdb to the early 2020s). The library relied on the immunoSEQ multiplex PCR assay. TCRdb holds this immuneACCESS table with in-frame rearrangements only. Some clones are missing; in checked studies, unresolved V genes explain under half, and the rest has no known cause. Across this sample there are more than 100,000 clones, with around 90% seen only once. The ten largest clones capture about 7.9% of the sample. The time point label for this specimen denotes: baseline before first vaccination. This specimen was peripheral blood, taken on day 0 of AZD1222 vaccination. Source of these receptors: an adult in good health.

As for this clone: The sample has other DNA sequences that encode this CDR3 too. V and J are TRBV20-1 and TRBJ2-5; 8 nucleotides line up with TRBD1. This CDR3 has 11 amino acids. Germline V gene data show CDR1 as DFQATT and CDR2 as SNEGSKA (reference sequence). Trimming took 6 bases from V and 5 from J; bases not matched to a gene: 2. The CDR3: CSARTGETQYF. CDR3 nucleotide sequence: TGCAGTGCCCGGACAGGGGAGACCCAGTACTTC.

The rearrangement joins TRBV27 to TRBJ2-7; 9 positions agree with TRBD2. This CDR3 contains 17 residues. Trimming removed 5 bases from V and 3 bases from J; junction bases left unmatched: 14. The germline gives CDR1 MNHEY, CDR2 SMNVEV (reference sequence). The DNA of the CDR3 is TGTGCCAGCAGTAAAAAGGGGTCGGCGGGAGGGGGCTACGAGCAGTACTTC. Translated, it gives CASSKKGSAGGGYEQYF.

The chain employs TRBV5-1 and TRBJ2-4, with D possibly matching TRBD2 (6 bases). The ends were cut back, 7 bases at V and 9 bases at J, with 17 bases in the middle. Per germline, CDR1 SGHRS and CDR2 YFSETQ. The CDR3 runs 13 residues. CDR3 loop: CASSTGQGGIQYF. In DNA, the CDR3 is TGCGCCAGCTCGACCGGCCAGGGAGGCATTCAGTACTTC. The full variable domain, completed using reference TRBV5-1 and TRBJ2-4, is KAGVTQTPRYLIKTRGQQVTLSCSPISGHRSVSWYQQTPGQGLQFLFEYFSETQRNKGNFPGRFSGRQFSNSRSEMNVSTLELGDSALYLCASSTGQGGIQYFGAGTRLSVL.

The chain is built from TRBV7-2 and TRBJ2-7; D remains unclear. V lost 5 bases, J lost 3 bases, and 8 bases lay in between. Germline V lookup: CDR1 SGHTA, CDR2 FQGNSA. The CDR3 extends over 12 amino acids. The CDR3 sequence is CASSGLVYEQYF. CDR3 coding DNA: TGTGCCAGCAGCGGTTTAGTCTACGAGCAGTACTTC.

CDR3 nucleotide sequence: TGTGCCAGCAGAAGGCGGGAGAGCACAGATACGCAGTATTTT. This encodes CASRRRESTDTQYF. The chain uses TRBV5-4 and TRBJ2-3, with 7 bases lining up with TRBD2. The trim removed 5 bases at V and 0 bases at J, leaving 3 bases unmatched. Germline loops: CDR1 SGHNT, CDR2 YYREEE (reference sequence). The CDR3 covers 14 residues.

This clone showed up just once. V is TRBV15 and J is TRBJ2-7, with 8 bases fitting TRBD2. The CDR3 spans 15 residues. V shed 2 bases, J shed 2 bases, and the junction held 5 bases outside the gene matches. Germline V CDR1 and CDR2: LNHNV, YYDKDF (reference sequence). CDR3 DNA sequence: TGTGCCACCAGCAGAACGGGACTAGGGACCTACGAGCAGTACTTC. It yields the protein CATSRTGLGTYEQYF.

This sequence joins TRBV19 and TRBJ1-3, with unresolved D. Per germline, CDR1 LNHDA and CDR2 SQIVND (reference sequence). The CDR3 is 15 residues long. Trimming removed 3 bases at V and 4 bases at J, with 13 bases between. CDR3 DNA sequence: TGTGCCAGTAGTATTCGAGGGATGCGAGGAAACACCATATATTTT. Its protein is CASSIRGMRGNTIYF.

This clone was observed a few times. The V gene is TRBV5-1, the J gene TRBJ2-2, with 7 bases fitting TRBD1. V shed 3 bases, J shed 4 bases, and the junction held 3 bases outside the gene matches. This CDR3 contains 14 residues. Germline-derived CDR1 and CDR2 are SGHRS and YFSETQ. Written as DNA, the CDR3 is TGCGCCAGCAGCTGGGGGACAGCCACCGGGGAGCTGTTTTTT. Encoded protein: CASSWGTATGELFF.

This rearrangement joins TRBV12-5 to TRBJ2-1; 7 bases match TRBD2. This CDR3 spans 16 amino acids. Trimming cost V 1 base and J 7 bases; bases outside gene matches: 10. CDR1 is LGHNT and CDR2 is FRNRAP in the germline V gene. CDR3 residues: CASGLARAGSWNEQFF. The CDR3 DNA reads as TGTGCTAGTGGTTTGGCCCGAGCGGGGTCTTGGAATGAGCAGTTCTTC.

The genes are TRBV6-5 and TRBJ1-5; the match to TRBD1 covers 8 bases. With V trimmed by 8 bases and J by 2 bases, 5 bases remained unmatched. The germline V gene has CDR1 MNHEY and CDR2 SVGAGI. CDR3 length: 14 residues. The CDR3 DNA reads as TGTGCCAGCGCCCAGGGGGCACGCAATCAGCCCCAGCATTTT. Protein: CASAQGARNQPQHF.

The J gene is TRBJ2-5, the V gene TRBV7-2; D might be TRBD1 (6 bases). The CDR3 runs to 15 residues. Germline V gene sequence: CDR1 SGHTA, CDR2 FQGNSA. Trimming pared 1 base from V and 5 bases from J, leaving 14 bases between. DNA for the CDR3: TGTGCCAGCAGCTTAGGCGCCAGGGGCGAGGAGACCCAGTACTTC. Residues: CASSLGARGEETQYF.

The chain recombines TRBV28 with TRBJ1-2, with D possibly being TRBD1 (6 bases). CDR1 is MDHEN, CDR2 SYDVKM, per germline. The CDR3 sequence is 12 residues long. In nucleotides, the CDR3 is TGTGCAGGCGCAGGGGTTTCCTATGGCTACACCTTC. Residues: CAGAGVSYGYTF.

The chain recombines TRBV7-2 with TRBJ2-2, with 7 positions matching TRBD2. CDR3 length: 15 amino acids. J lost 4 bases, V lost 6 bases, and 8 bases had no gene match. Per the germline V gene, CDR1 is SGHTA and CDR2 is FQGNSA. The CDR3 protein is CASSYEGRATGELFF. The CDR3 coding sequence is TGTGCCAGCAGTTACGAAGGGAGGGCCACCGGGGAGCTGTTTTTT.

This clone was detected once. The CDR3 spells CASSSDMNTGELFF. CDR3 coding DNA: TGTGCCAGCAGCTCCGATATGAACACCGGGGAGCTGTTTTTT. J is TRBJ2-2 and V is TRBV7-9; D unclear. Germline CDR1 SEHNR, CDR2 FQNEAQ (reference sequence). CDR3 size: 14 residues. Trimming cost V 4 bases and J 1 base, with 7 bases left between them.

The V call is TRBV5-1, the J call TRBJ2-1; possibly TRBD1 for D (6 bases). The germline V gene encodes CDR1 SGHRS and CDR2 YFSETQ. V gave up 0 bases and J gave up 2 bases, with 6 bases separating them. The CDR3 covers 14 residues. CDR3 amino acids: CASSLGQAYNEQFF. Here the CDR3 DNA reads TGCGCCAGCAGCTTGGGACAGGCCTACAATGAGCAGTTCTTC.

The rearrangement joins TRBV9 to TRBJ1-1; D is undetermined. This CDR3 region has 14 residues. V lost 4 bases, J lost 1 base, and 11 bases lay in between. CDR1 and CDR2 (germline): SGDLS, YYNGEE. CDR3 DNA: TGTGCCAGCAGCAAAGATCGGGGGAACACTGAAGCTTTCTTT. As protein: CASSKDRGNTEAFF.

The V call is TRBV6-5, the J call TRBJ1-5, with TRBD1 matching over 8 bases. In germline, CDR1 is MNHEY, CDR2 SVGAGI. The length of the CDR3 is 15 residues. J gave up 2 bases and V 6 bases, and 6 bases lay outside the gene matches. The CDR3 sequence: CASSLTGGGNQPQHF. CDR3 nucleotide sequence: TGTGCCAGCAGCCTTACAGGGGGGGGCAATCAGCCCCAGCATTTT.

The rearrangement joins TRBV9 to TRBJ2-7; the match to TRBD2 covers 8 bases. Trimming at V came to 4 bases and at J to 4 bases, leaving 7 bases not matched to a gene. Germline CDR1 and CDR2: SGDLS and YYNGEE. The CDR3 loop spans 14 amino acids. CDR3 DNA: TGTGCCAGCAGCCTTAGCGGGATCGAATACGAGCAGTACTTC. As protein: CASSLSGIEYEQYF.

The CDR3 DNA reads TGTGCCAGCTCAATCGCGACAGGGATGTTGGGCACTGAAGCTTTCTTT. This gives the protein CASSIATGMLGTEAFF. The V and J genes are TRBV18 and TRBJ1-1, with 7 bases aligning to TRBD1. Germline trimming cut 5 bases from V and 4 bases from J; bases unmatched to any gene: 13. The CDR3 spans 16 residues. In germline, CDR1 is KGHSH, CDR2 LQKENI.

The chain carries TRBV7-9 and TRBJ2-7, with unresolved D. V lost 5 bases and J lost 2, with 7 bases in between. Germline V lookup: CDR1 SEHNR, CDR2 FQNEAQ (reference sequence). The CDR3 has 12 amino acids. CDR3 protein: CASSPVPYEQYF. The DNA for the CDR3 is TGTGCCAGCAGCCCCGTCCCCTACGAGCAGTACTTC. Full variable domain (outside the CDR3, taken from reference TRBV7-9 and TRBJ2-7): DTGVSQNPRHKITKRGQNVTFRCDPISEHNRLYWYRQTLGQGPEFLTYFQNEAQLEKSRLLSDRFSAERPKGSFSTLEIQRTEQGDSAMYLCASSPVPYEQYFGPGTRLTVT.

V is TRBV6-1 and J is TRBJ1-1; 7 bases align to TRBD1. Trimming took 5 bases from V and 6 from J; bases not matched to a gene: 9. Germline V gene data show CDR1 as MNHNS and CDR2 as SASEGT. The CDR3 runs to 14 residues. The CDR3 coding sequence is TGTGCCAGCAGTTATTCCCGAGGGGGCCCTGAAGCTTTCTTT. This encodes CASSYSRGGPEAFF.

The chain recombines TRBV9 with TRBJ2-5; D perhaps matches TRBD1 (6 bases). The V gene's germline CDR1 is SGDLS and CDR2 YYNGEE. The CDR3 runs 16 residues. V lost 2 bases, J lost 4 bases, and 18 bases lay in between. CDR3 sequence: CASSVNQGQGRETQYF. CDR3 nucleotides: TGTGCCAGCAGCGTGAACCAGGGGCAGGGAAGAGAGACCCAGTACTTC.

This clone was detected only a few times. The rearrangement uses TRBV29-1 and TRBJ2-7; D tentatively reads TRBD1 or TRBD2 (5 bases each). Germline V gene data show CDR1 as SQVTM and CDR2 as ANQGSEA. The CDR3 consists of 13 residues. V was pared by 1 base and J by 0 bases, with 7 bases between. CDR3 sequence reads: CSVEAGSSYEQYF. The CDR3 coding sequence is TGCAGCGTTGAAGCAGGGAGCTCCTACGAGCAGTACTTC.

Only a few counts were recorded for this clone. The rearrangement links TRBV5-1 to TRBJ2-7, with 12 bases lining up with TRBD2. V trimming: 4 bases; J trimming: 3 bases; junction bases outside the gene matches: 5. The germline CDR1 and CDR2 sequences are SGHRS and YFSETQ. This CDR3 is built from 15 residues. CDR3 amino acids: CASSPGLAGLYEQYF. The CDR3 DNA is TGCGCCAGCAGCCCGGGACTAGCGGGCCTCTACGAGCAGTACTTC.

The chain carries TRBV10-2 and TRBJ2-3, with D unresolved. V was clipped by 4 bases and J by 0 bases, with 11 bases between them. The CDR3 covers 15 residues. Germline CDR1 WSHSY, CDR2 SAAADI. In DNA form, the CDR3 reads TGCGCCAGCAGTGGACGGCTCTCTAGCACAGATACGCAGTATTTT. Amino acids: CASSGRLSSTDTQYF.

The CDR3: CATLTGTGSLPQHF. CDR3 DNA sequence: TGTGCCACCTTAACCGGGACAGGGTCCTTGCCCCAGCATTTT. The chain uses TRBV28 and TRBJ1-5, with TRBD1 identical over 9 bases. The CDR3 is made up of 14 amino acids. The junction had 13 bases not matched to a gene; V was cut back by 10 bases and J by 9 bases. Germline V lookup: CDR1 MDHEN, CDR2 SYDVKM.

V gene TRBV27 combines with J gene TRBJ2-7; no reliable D call. This CDR3 is built from 15 residues. Looked up from germline, CDR1 is MNHEY and CDR2 is SMNVEV (reference sequence). V shed 4 bases and J shed 3 bases, with 16 bases lying between them. CDR3 loop: CASSSLASIDYEQYF. CDR3 sequence (DNA): TGTGCCAGCAGTTCACTGGCCAGTATAGACTACGAGCAGTACTTC.

This clone occurred once. The V call is TRBV11-2, the J call TRBJ1-4, with 7 bases that match TRBD1. The CDR3 runs to 15 residues. Germline V gene sequence: CDR1 SGHAT, CDR2 FQNNGV. Germline trimming cut 1 base from V and 3 bases from J; bases unmatched to any gene: 2. The CDR3 DNA sequence: TGTGCCAGCAGCTTAGGGGACAGATCTAATGAAAAACTGTTTTTT. Translated: CASSLGDRSNEKLFF.

The genes are TRBV19 and TRBJ2-3; TRBD2 might be the D (5 bases). This CDR3 is built from 14 residues. Germline V CDR1 and CDR2: LNHDA, SQIVND (reference sequence). Trimming stripped 5 bases from V and 5 bases from J, with 14 bases between. CDR3 coding DNA: TGTGCCAGTAGTGACCCGGGATCGAAAGATACGCAGTATTTT. Its translation is CASSDPGSKDTQYF.

V is TRBV11-3 and J is TRBJ2-7, with a possible D match to TRBD1 (7 bases). The CDR3 covers 14 residues. Trimming stripped 5 bases from V and 4 bases from J, with 15 bases between. CDR1 and CDR2 from the germline V gene are SGHNT and YENEEA. The CDR3 nucleotides read TGTGCCAGCAGCCCTAGGGGGGACAGTTACGAGCAGTACTTC. Residues: CASSPRGDSYEQYF. Together with reference TRBV11-3 and TRBJ2-7, the CDR3 gives the full variable domain: EAGVVQSPRYKIIEKKQPVAFWCNPISGHNTLYWYLQNLGQGPELLIRYENEEAVDDSQLPKDRFSAERLKGVDSTLKIQPAELGDSAVYLCASSPRGDSYEQYFGPGTRLTVT.

The chain links TRBV7-3 to TRBJ1-6; a possible D gene is TRBD1 (6 bases). Germline-derived CDR1 and CDR2 are SGHTA and FQGTGA. The CDR3 has 14 amino acids. V lost 8 bases, J lost 14 bases, and 22 bases lay in between. The CDR3 here is CASGWGQKGGALHF. Written as DNA, the CDR3 is TGTGCCAGCGGCTGGGGGCAGAAAGGCGGGGCCCTCCACTTT.

The chain has TRBV10-1 and TRBJ1-6; D perhaps matches TRBD1 (5 bases). Germline lookup yields CDR1 WNHNN and CDR2 SYGVQD (reference sequence). The germline V and J ends were trimmed by 6 bases and 6 bases, with 12 bases remaining between them. This CDR3 has 14 amino acids. DNA of the CDR3: TGCGCCAGCAGCGAGGGGACGGCTAATTCACCCCTCCACTTT. Its translation is CASSEGTANSPLHF.